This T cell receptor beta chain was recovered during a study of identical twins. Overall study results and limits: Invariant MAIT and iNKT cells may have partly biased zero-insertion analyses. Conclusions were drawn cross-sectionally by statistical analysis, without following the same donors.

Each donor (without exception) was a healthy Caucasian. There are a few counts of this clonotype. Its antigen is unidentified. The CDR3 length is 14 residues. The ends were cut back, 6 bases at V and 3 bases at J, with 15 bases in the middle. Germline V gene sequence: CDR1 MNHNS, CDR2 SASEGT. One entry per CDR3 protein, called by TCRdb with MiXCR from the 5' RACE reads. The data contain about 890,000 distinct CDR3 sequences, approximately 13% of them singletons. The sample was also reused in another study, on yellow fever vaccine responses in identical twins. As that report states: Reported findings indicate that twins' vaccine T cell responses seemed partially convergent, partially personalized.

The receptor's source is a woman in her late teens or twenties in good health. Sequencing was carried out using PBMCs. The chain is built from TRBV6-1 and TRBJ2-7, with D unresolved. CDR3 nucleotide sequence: TGTGCCAGCAGCCCTCTTTCAGAGGTCTACGAGCAGTACTTC. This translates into CASSPLSEVYEQYF.